Sequencing of this T cell receptor (beta chain) was carried out in a study of blood T cell repertoires in COVID-19. Study-wide context: Spain, Italy and the United States supplied samples that represented acute and convalescent COVID-19.

The length of the CDR3 is 13 residues. Trimming cost V 3 bases and J 5 bases; bases outside gene matches: 3. Germline assignment: CDR1 ENHRY and CDR2 SYGVKD. This clone was seen a single time. Under the authors' procedure: Amplification with reference gene primers provided the estimates of nucleated cell counts. Only in-frame clones appear in the TCRdb table, and some are missing; sequencing was by immunoSEQ multiplex PCR. Clonal size and the V and J genes are those of that table, whereas D and trimming came from the DNA. The sample includes just over 300,000 clones, around 86% of them seen just once.

The specimen sequenced was PBMCs or T cells enriched from blood (not recorded which). The chain joins TRBV10-3 to TRBJ1-1; 7 bases line up with TRBD1. The source of this sequence is a man aged 25-40 years who had recovered from COVID-19. Written as DNA, the CDR3 is TGTGCCATCAGTGAAAACAGGGGAACTGAAGCTTTCTTT. As protein: CAISENRGTEAFF.